These 10 T cell receptor beta chains came from one sample sequenced in a study of T cells in Graves' hyperthyroidism and ophthalmopathy. The CDR3 regions of TCR beta were amplified from RNA transcripts. First-round RT-PCR of the TCR CDR3 relied on the HTBI primer set. TCRdb re-called the multiplex PCR reads through MiXCR, storing one row per CDR3 protein. The sample includes around 190,000 distinct CDR3 sequences, 17% of them seen just once. Sequences were obtained from blood. The receptor source for this set is a woman aged 45-60 years with Graves' hyperthyroidism.

Worth noting for this clonotype: A much larger clone sits a single nucleotide away, making a read error possible. This rearrangement joins TRBV27 to TRBJ1-6, with 8 bases aligning to TRBD1. V trimming: 3 bases; J trimming: 7 bases; junction bases outside the gene matches: 11. The CDR3 extends over 17 amino acids. In germline, CDR1 is MNHEY, CDR2 SMNVEV (reference sequence). Here the CDR3 reads CASSFTPTGVANSPLHF. DNA of the CDR3: TGTGCCAGCAGTTTCACCCCGACAGGGGTCGCAAATTCACCCCTCCACTTT.

This clonotype was recorded at least ten times. The V gene is TRBV28, the J gene TRBJ1-2; a possible D gene is TRBD1 (5 bases). The V end lost 6 bases, the J end lost 3 bases, and 8 bases lay between the germline ends. The CDR3 loop spans 12 amino acids. Looked up from germline, CDR1 is MDHEN and CDR2 is SYDVKM. In DNA, the CDR3 is TGTGCCAGCAGGTGGGGGGACTATGGCTACACCTTC. Encoded protein: CASRWGDYGYTF.

In this sample, this clonotype turned up a few times. This sequence joins TRBV19 and TRBJ1-1, with D possibly TRBD1 on 6 matching bases. V gave up 5 bases and J gave up 2 bases, with 15 bases separating them. The germline CDR1 and CDR2 sequences are LNHDA and SQIVND (reference sequence). The CDR3 sequence is 15 residues long. The CDR3 sequence is CASSPPGHQNTEAFF. CDR3 bases: TGTGCCAGTAGTCCGCCGGGACACCAAAACACTGAAGCTTTCTTT.

This clonotype was counted many times. This chain links TRBV7-9 with TRBJ1-2, with D maybe TRBD1 (5 bases). The CDR3 covers 16 residues. Trimming took off 5 bases at V and 4 bases at J, with 20 bases between the two ends. Germline CDR1 SEHNR, CDR2 FQNEAQ (reference sequence). CDR3 nucleotide sequence: TGTGCCAGCAGCGCGCCTGGGAGGCCCAGGGTCTATGGCTACACCTTC. Amino acid sequence: CASSAPGRPRVYGYTF.

This clonotype was seen at least ten times. This chain joins TRBV11-2 and TRBJ2-1; D is possibly TRBD1 (6 bases). The germline V gene encodes CDR1 SGHAT and CDR2 FQNNGV. The CDR3 spans 15 residues. The V and J ends lost 5 bases and 0 bases respectively, with 11 bases between them. CDR3: CASSLNRVSYNEQFF. The DNA for the CDR3 is TGTGCCAGCAGCCTCAACAGGGTCTCCTACAATGAGCAGTTCTTC.

As regards this clonotype: The final CDR3 position lacks the conserved phenylalanine or tryptophan, pointing to a likely read error. The J gene is TRBJ1-5, the V gene TRBV25-1; 7 positions match TRBD1. Germline CDR1 reads MGHDK; CDR2 reads SYGVNS. With V trimmed by 5 bases and J by 5 bases, 9 bases remained unmatched. The CDR3 sequence is 15 residues long. The CDR3 DNA reads as TGTGCCAGCAGTTCCCCAGGGGACAGTCATCAGCCCCAGCATCTT. This sequence encodes CASSSPGDSHQPQHL.

Notes on this clonotype: This may be a read error: a much more frequent sequence differs by one nucleotide. The V and J genes are TRBV6-2 or TRBV6-3 and TRBJ2-1; a weak D match, TRBD2 (7 bases). The V gene's germline CDR1 is MNHEY and CDR2 SVGEGT. The V and J ends lost 6 bases and 4 bases respectively, with 16 bases between them. There are 15 residues in the CDR3. For the CDR3, the DNA is TGTGCCAGCAGGCGGCAGGGGAGGGAGTACAATGAGCAGTTCTTC. This sequence encodes CASRRQGREYNEQFF.

This clonotype was observed a few times. This chain uses TRBV12-5 with TRBJ2-3, with D unclear. Trimming removed 8 bases from V and 0 bases from J, with 12 bases in between. Germline CDR1 and CDR2: LGHNT and FRNRAP. The CDR3 length is 14 residues. CDR3 DNA sequence: TGTGCTAGTAACAAGGGTCCTAGCACAGATACGCAGTATTTT. Translation gives CASNKGPSTDTQYF.

Remarks on this clonotype: A much larger clone lies a single base off, so this may be a read error. Given the absence of the conserved phenylalanine or tryptophan at the CDR3 end, a read error is likely. The V gene is TRBV3-1, the J gene TRBJ1-1, with a tentative D call TRBD1 (5 bases). The germline V gene encodes CDR1 LGHDT and CDR2 YNNKEL (reference sequence). CDR3 size: 16 residues. With 0 bases removed from V and 0 bases from J, the gap between germline ends came to 11 bases. The CDR3 loop reads CASSQDKQVLNTEAFL. CDR3 DNA sequence: TGTGCCAGCAGCCAAGACAAACAGGTATTGAACACTGAAGCTTTCCTT.

This clonotype was seen at least ten times. The J gene is TRBJ2-1, the V gene TRBV20-1, with 7 bases aligning to TRBD2. The CDR3 runs 17 residues. Germline loops: CDR1 DFQATT, CDR2 SNEGSKA (reference sequence). V lost 1 base, J lost 8 bases, and 17 bases stayed unmatched. CDR3: CSARVSLGGSSIYEQFF. As DNA, the CDR3 is TGCAGTGCTAGAGTTTCCCTGGGCGGGAGTTCCATCTATGAGCAGTTCTTC.